The 27 T cell receptor beta chains below were found in one sample sequenced in a study of tumor and adjacent non-tumor tissue in lung cancer. TCRbeta libraries were built with three rounds of nested PCR, modified from ARM-PCR. TCRdb itself ran the multiplex PCR reads through MiXCR, one entry per CDR3 protein. Among over 100,000 distinct CDR3 sequences listed, around 80% were seen once. This sample's RNA came from whole unsorted tissue. The specimen sequenced was lung tumor tissue. The receptors stem from a woman aged 55-75 years with non-small cell lung cancer.

In its sample, this clonotype was seen a few times. For the CDR3, the DNA is TGCAGCGTCGTGGACCCGGGACACTTCTATGGCTACACCTTC. Translation gives CSVVDPGHFYGYTF. The chain couples TRBV29-1 to TRBJ1-2, with D tentatively TRBD1 (6 bases). Trimming took 6 bases from V and 4 from J, leaving 18 bases between them. Germline values: CDR1 SQVTM, CDR2 ANQGSEA. The CDR3 is 14 residues long.

The genes are TRBV20-1 and TRBJ2-7, with TRBD2 matching 8 bases. With V trimmed by 6 bases and J by 0 bases, 16 bases remained unmatched. This CDR3 spans 17 amino acids. The germline gives CDR1 DFQATT, CDR2 SNEGSKA (reference sequence). CDR3 nucleotides: TGCAGTGCCCAGCCCGGGACTAGTGGGAGCCTCTCCTACGAGCAGTACTTC. It yields the protein CSAQPGTSGSLSYEQYF.

This clonotype has a handful of counts. The V gene is TRBV28, the J gene TRBJ2-1, with 7 bases aligning to TRBD1. The length of the CDR3 is 13 residues. Germline values: CDR1 MDHEN, CDR2 SYDVKM. Trimming cost V 5 bases and J 7 bases; bases outside gene matches: 5. The CDR3 DNA follows: TGTGCCAGCAGTGACGCAGGGGGTAATGAGCAGTTCTTC. Its translation: CASSDAGGNEQFF.

For this clonotype: A read error may explain this, as a much larger clone is one base away. The chain joins TRBV4-3 to TRBJ1-5; D not resolved. CDR1 and CDR2 from the germline V gene are LGHNA and YSLEER. This CDR3 has 13 amino acids. Trimming removed 2 bases from V and 7 bases from J, with 9 bases in between. The DNA of the CDR3 is TGCGCCAGCAGCCAAACGATCGTGCAGCCCCAGCATTTT. Translation: CASSQTIVQPQHF.

Note on this clonotype: A much more abundant neighbour one base away suggests this may be a read error. The chain employs TRBV10-3 and TRBJ1-5, with a weak D call TRBD1 (6 bases). Trimming shortened V by 6 bases and J by 5 bases, and 11 bases separated the two germline ends. CDR3 length: 13 residues. The germline V gene encodes CDR1 ENHRY and CDR2 SYGVKD. The CDR3 DNA reads TGTGCCATCAGCAGGACAGAGGATCAGCCCCAGCATTTT. This translates into CAISRTEDQPQHF.

As concerns this clonotype: One end of the junction varies from germline; a read error may be responsible. CDR3 coding DNA: TGCAGTGCACCGGGACTCCTTGAGAGCCAGTGCTTC. Its translation is CSAPGLLESQCF. The chain recombines TRBV20-1 with TRBJ2-5; weak D call: TRBD2 (6 bases). Germline CDR1 reads DFQATT; CDR2 reads SNEGSKA (reference sequence). There are 12 residues in the CDR3.

About this clonotype: One end of the junction is discordant with germline, which a read error may explain. The chain combines TRBV29-1 with TRBJ2-1; tentatively, D is TRBD2 (5 bases). Germline lookup yields CDR1 SQVTM and CDR2 ANQGSEA. The CDR3 runs to 17 residues. The CDR3 loop reads CNVEVNGNREGYKEQFF. The CDR3 DNA sequence: TGCAACGTTGAAGTTAATGGAAACCGGGAAGGTTACAAAGAGCAGTTCTTC.

Notes on this clonotype: One end of the junction is discordant with germline, which a read error may explain. CDR3 residues: CASNQFIMGPEQYF. The CDR3 bases are TGTGCCAGCAACCAATTCATCATGGGACCCGAGCAGTACTTT. This chain links TRBV4-3 with TRBJ2-7; D tentatively reads TRBD1 or TRBD2 (5 bases each). The CDR3 runs 14 residues. Germline assignment: CDR1 LGHNA and CDR2 YSLEER.

Comments on this clonotype: Germline and junction disagree at one end, which may indicate a read error. The rearrangement links TRBV7-3 to TRBJ2-1; weak D call: TRBD2 (6 bases). The germline V gene encodes CDR1 SGHTA and CDR2 FQGTGA. This CDR3 is built from 15 residues. CDR3 in DNA: TGCGCCAGCAGCCCAACTGACGGGAGCTACAATGAGCGGTTCTTC. Residues: CASSPTDGSYNERFF.

This clonotype was counted between two and nine times. This may arise from a read error, as a much more abundant clone is one base away. The V and J genes are TRBV4-3 and TRBJ2-6, with a tentative D call TRBD1 (5 bases). The CDR3 extends over 17 amino acids. Trimming removed 5 bases from V and 4 bases from J, with 18 bases in between. Germline V gene data show CDR1 as LGHNA and CDR2 as YSLEER. The CDR3 DNA follows: TGCGCCAGCAGCTCAACGACCACAGGAACAGGGGCCAACGTCCTGACTTTC. Translation gives CASSSTTTGTGANVLTF.

With respect to this clonotype: An end of the junction differs from the germline gene, which may be a read error. This sequence joins TRBV24-1 and TRBJ2-5, with 12 nucleotides matching TRBD2. This CDR3 is 17 amino acids long. From germline, CDR1 is KGHDR and CDR2 SFDVKD. DNA for the CDR3: TGTGCCTCCAGTGACCCCCGACTAGCGGGGGAGCAAGAGACCCAGTACTTC. It yields the protein CASSDPRLAGEQETQYF.

CDR3 amino acids: CATSRDAGTLETQYF. DNA of the CDR3: TGTGCCACCAGCAGAGATGCGGGTACTTTAGAGACCCAGTACTTC. The chain couples TRBV15 to TRBJ2-5; tentative D call: TRBD2 (5 bases). This CDR3 spans 15 amino acids. V gave up 0 bases and J gave up 4 bases, with 12 bases separating them. Germline V gene lookup returns CDR1 LNHNV and CDR2 YYDKDF (reference sequence). The complete variable domain, with remaining parts taken from reference TRBV15 and TRBJ2-5, reads DAMVIQNPRYQVTQFGKPVTLSCSQTLNHNVMYWYQQKSSQAPKLLFHYYDKDFNNEADTPDNFQSRRPNTSFCFLDIRSPGLGDTAMYLCATSRDAGTLETQYFGPGTRLLVL.

The chain uses TRBV28 and TRBJ1-2; D uncertain. The CDR3 length is 14 residues. From germline, CDR1 is MDHEN and CDR2 SYDVKM. With 1 base removed from V and 10 bases from J, the gap between germline ends came to 16 bases. This chain's CDR3 is CASSLSGFGHVYTF. As DNA, the CDR3 is TGTGCCAGCAGTTTATCGGGGTTTGGTCATGTCTACACCTTC.

The chain has TRBV20-1 and TRBJ2-1; D not resolved. V was clipped by 8 bases and J by 6 bases, with 11 bases between them. Germline CDR1 and CDR2: DFQATT and SNEGSKA (reference sequence). The CDR3 contains 11 residues. The CDR3 here is CSQIIGNEQFF. The CDR3 DNA is TGCAGTCAGATTATCGGCAATGAGCAGTTCTTC.

The gene calls are TRBV4-3 and TRBJ2-2; the match to TRBD2 covers 7 bases. The trim removed 6 bases at V and 4 bases at J, leaving 11 bases unmatched. From germline, CDR1 is LGHNA and CDR2 YSLEER. CDR3 length: 16 residues. The CDR3 DNA sequence: TGCGCCAGCAGTCAATGGCCAGCGGGAATCACCGGGGAGCTGTTTTTT. Residues: CASSQWPAGITGELFF.

With respect to this clonotype: At one of its ends the junction is not consistent with the germline gene, which may arise from a read error. The chain joins TRBV6-6 to TRBJ2-7, with D possibly matching TRBD1 (6 bases). The CDR3 consists of 14 residues. The germline CDR1 and CDR2 sequences are MNHNY and SVGAGI (reference sequence). Written as DNA, the CDR3 is TGTGCCAGCAGTACCCCCGAACAGGGTAACGAGCAGTGCTTC. Its protein is CASSTPEQGNEQCF.

In the case of this clonotype: The junction and the germline gene differ at one end; a read error may be behind it. The V and J genes are TRBV20-1 and TRBJ2-4; D might be TRBD2 (5 bases). There are 15 residues in the CDR3. Germline values: CDR1 DFQATT, CDR2 SNEGSKA (reference sequence). CDR3 loop: CSVSLIGLAKNIEYF. CDR3 nucleotides: TGCAGTGTCTCGTTAATAGGGCTAGCCAAAAACATTGAGTACTTC.

The J gene is TRBJ1-4, the V gene TRBV4-3; 7 bases map to TRBD1. There are 18 residues in the CDR3. Germline V CDR1 and CDR2: LGHNA, YSLEER. The ends lost 0 bases at V and 7 bases at J; junction bases unmatched: 14. CDR3 protein: CASSQDGPGTVSSEKLFF. The CDR3 DNA sequence: TGCGCCAGCAGCCAAGATGGGCCCGGGACAGTGTCGAGTGAAAAACTGTTTTTT.

Concerning this clonotype itself: A much more abundant neighbour one base away suggests this may be a read error. The chain joins TRBV10-3 to TRBJ2-3, with 7 bases matching TRBD1. The CDR3 loop spans 15 amino acids. The germline gives CDR1 ENHRY, CDR2 SYGVKD. DNA for the CDR3: TGTGCCGTCAGTCTACCGGACAGGACCACAGATACGCAGTATTTT. This gives the protein CAVSLPDRTTDTQYF.

Details on this clonotype: It may be a read error: a sequence one base away is much more abundant. The rearrangement uses TRBV4-3 and TRBJ2-1; TRBD2 aligns across 15 bases. Germline V gives CDR1 LGHNA, CDR2 YSLEER. The ends lost 3 bases at V and 10 bases at J; junction bases unmatched: 7. The CDR3 contains 16 residues. The CDR3 sequence is CASSHVGTSGRREQFF. The CDR3 nucleotides are TGCGCCAGCAGCCACGTTGGGACTAGCGGGAGGAGGGAGCAGTTCTTC.

This clonotype occurred once. A much bigger clone sits one base away, suggesting this may be a read error. The J gene is TRBJ2-7, the V gene TRBV11-2, with D unclear. The CDR3 contains 14 residues. The V gene lost 1 base and the J gene lost 0 bases, with 7 bases spanning the gap. The germline V gene encodes CDR1 SGHAT and CDR2 FQNNGV. This CDR3 is CASSLVSHSYEQYF. The DNA for the CDR3 is TGTGCCAGCAGCTTAGTCTCACACTCCTACGAGCAGTACTTC.

Of note for this clonotype: It may be a read error: a sequence one base away is much more abundant. This rearrangement joins TRBV6-6 to TRBJ1-1; D gene uncertain. Trimming removed 7 bases from V and 1 base from J, with 10 bases in between. This CDR3 is 13 amino acids long. Germline V CDR1 and CDR2: MNHNY, SVGAGI (reference sequence). Here the CDR3 reads CASNYPQNTEAFF. DNA for the CDR3: TGTGCCAGCAATTATCCCCAGAACACTGAAGCTTTCTTT.

As for this clonotype: A much larger clone is a single base away; this may be a read error. The chain joins TRBV6-6 to TRBJ2-7, with 10 bases matching TRBD1. Germline V gene data show CDR1 as MNHNY and CDR2 as SVGAGI (reference sequence). CDR3 length: 14 residues. In DNA form, the CDR3 reads TGTGGCAGCAAACCGGGACAGGGGACCTACGAGCAGTACTTC. It translates to CGSKPGQGTYEQYF.

A word on this clonotype: The junction shows a germline mismatch at one end, possibly a read error. CDR3: CSLMGQRESYNEHFF. The CDR3 region has the DNA TGTAGCCTCATGGGTCAGCGGGAGTCCTACAATGAGCATTTTTTC. The chain employs TRBV29-1 and TRBJ2-1, with TRBD2 matching 8 bases. The CDR3 is 15 residues long. In germline, CDR1 is SQVTM, CDR2 ANQGSEA.

The chain joins TRBV7-2 to TRBJ2-5, with TRBD2 matching over 7 bases. Germline CDR1 SGHTA, CDR2 FQGNSA. Losses at the gene ends were 2 bases for V and 0 bases for J; bases not matched to a gene: 3. The CDR3 runs to 15 residues. CDR3 protein: CASSLRGSHQETQYF. Written as DNA, the CDR3 is TGTGCCAGCAGCTTACGCGGGAGCCACCAAGAGACCCAGTACTTC. Full variable domain (outside the CDR3, taken from reference TRBV7-2 and TRBJ2-5): GAGVSQSPSNKVTEKGKDVELRCDPISGHTALYWYRQSLGQGLEFLIYFQGNSAPDKSGLPSDRFSAERTGGSVSTLTIQRTQQEDSAVYLCASSLRGSHQETQYFGPGTRLLVL.

This clonotype was counted between two and nine times. Written as DNA, the CDR3 is TGTGCCAGCAGCTACCAGGGAGGGGGAGGCACTGAAGCTTTCTTT. The encoded protein is CASSYQGGGGTEAFF. V usage is TRBV7-9 and J usage is TRBJ1-1; a weak D match, TRBD1 (6 bases). Looked up from germline, CDR1 is SEHNR and CDR2 is FQNEAQ (reference sequence). The CDR3 extends over 15 amino acids. Trimming shortened V by 4 bases and J by 4 bases, and 16 bases separated the two germline ends. The whole variable domain, filled in from reference TRBV7-9 and TRBJ1-1, reads DTGVSQNPRHKITKRGQNVTFRCDPISEHNRLYWYRQTLGQGPEFLTYFQNEAQLEKSRLLSDRFSAERPKGSFSTLEIQRTEQGDSAMYLCASSYQGGGGTEAFFGQGTRLTVV.

As regards this clonotype: The junction departs from the called germline gene at one end, perhaps through a read error. The chain links TRBV6-5 to TRBJ2-3, with 8 nucleotides matching TRBD2. From germline, CDR1 is MNHEY and CDR2 SVGAGI. This CDR3 is built from 14 residues. The chain's CDR3 is CASRLAVNTNTQYF. The CDR3 coding sequence is TGTGCCAGCAGACTAGCGGTTAACACAAATACACAGTATTTT.